This section outlines one T cell receptor (beta chain) sequence together with its context. The antigen remains undetermined. A read error may produce the germline difference seen at one junction end. CD25-based Treg depletion was applied to purified naive CD4+ T cells. After constant-region reverse-primer amplification, full-length variable regions underwent semi-nested PCR with Nested Universal Primer A. One entry per CDR3 protein, called by TCRdb with MiXCR from the 5' RACE reads. The table includes roughly 46,000 distinct CDR3 sequences, roughly 28% detected once. There are 13 residues in the CDR3. Germline loops: CDR1 MNHEY, CDR2 SVGEGT. Findings of the study overall: Tumor Treg TCRs overlapped most with tumor naive CD4+ cells.

Sequencing input: naive CD4+ T cells sorted from blood. As to subset: naive CD4+ T cells, CD4+CD45RA+CD25-. The rearrangement links TRBV6-2 or TRBV6-3 to TRBJ2-3; D uncertain. The TCR originated in a female donor with breast cancer. CDR3 nucleotides: TGTACCAGCAGTTACTCGATGACCGATACGCAGTATTTT. It encodes CTSSYSMTDTQYF.